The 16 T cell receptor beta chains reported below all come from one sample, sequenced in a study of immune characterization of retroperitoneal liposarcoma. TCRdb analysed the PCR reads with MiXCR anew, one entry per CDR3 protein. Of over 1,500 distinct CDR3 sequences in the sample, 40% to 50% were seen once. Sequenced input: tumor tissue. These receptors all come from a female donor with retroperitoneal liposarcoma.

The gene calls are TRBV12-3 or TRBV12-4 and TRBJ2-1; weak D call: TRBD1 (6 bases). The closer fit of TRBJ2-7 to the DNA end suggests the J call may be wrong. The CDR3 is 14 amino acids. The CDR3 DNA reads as TGTGCCAGCAGTTCGACAGGACAGCCCTACGAGCAGTACTTC. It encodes CASSSTGQPYEQYF.

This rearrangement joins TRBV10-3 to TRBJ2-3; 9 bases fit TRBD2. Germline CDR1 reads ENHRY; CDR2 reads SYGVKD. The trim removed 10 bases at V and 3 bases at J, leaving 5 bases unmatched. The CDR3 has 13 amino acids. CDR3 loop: CATKGLATDTQYF. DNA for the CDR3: TGTGCCACCAAAGGACTAGCGACAGATACGCAGTATTTT.

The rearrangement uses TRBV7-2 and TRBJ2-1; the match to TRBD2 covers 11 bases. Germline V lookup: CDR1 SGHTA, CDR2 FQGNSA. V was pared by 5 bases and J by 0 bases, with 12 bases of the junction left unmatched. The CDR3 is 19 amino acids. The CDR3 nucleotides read TGTGCCAGCAGCAGCCCTACTAGCGGGGGTCTGAGCTCCTACAATGAGCAGTTCTTC. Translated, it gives CASSSPTSGGLSSYNEQFF. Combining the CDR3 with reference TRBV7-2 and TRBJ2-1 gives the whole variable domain GAGVSQSPSNKVTEKGKDVELRCDPISGHTALYWYRQSLGQGLEFLIYFQGNSAPDKSGLPSDRFSAERTGGSVSTLTIQRTQQEDSAVYLCASSSPTSGGLSSYNEQFFGPGTRLTVL.

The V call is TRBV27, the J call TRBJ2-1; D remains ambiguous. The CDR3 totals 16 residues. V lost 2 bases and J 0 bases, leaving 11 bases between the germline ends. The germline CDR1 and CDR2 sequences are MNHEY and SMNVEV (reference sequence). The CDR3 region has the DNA TGTGCCAGCAGTTTAGAGCCAGCTAGCTCCTACAATGAGCAGTTCTTC. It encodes CASSLEPASSYNEQFF.

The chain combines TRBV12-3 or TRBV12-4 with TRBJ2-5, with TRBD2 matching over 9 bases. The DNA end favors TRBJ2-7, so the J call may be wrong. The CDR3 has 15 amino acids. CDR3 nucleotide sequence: TGTGCCAGCAGCTCATCGACTAGCGGAGCCTACGAGCAGTACTTC. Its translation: CASSSSTSGAYEQYF.

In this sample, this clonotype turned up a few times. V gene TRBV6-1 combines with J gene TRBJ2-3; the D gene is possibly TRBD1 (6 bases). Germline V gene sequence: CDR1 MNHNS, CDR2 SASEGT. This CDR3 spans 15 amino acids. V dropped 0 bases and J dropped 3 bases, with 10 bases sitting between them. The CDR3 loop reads CASSEAQGSTDTQYF. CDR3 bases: TGTGCCAGCAGTGAAGCGCAGGGGTCAACAGATACGCAGTATTTT.

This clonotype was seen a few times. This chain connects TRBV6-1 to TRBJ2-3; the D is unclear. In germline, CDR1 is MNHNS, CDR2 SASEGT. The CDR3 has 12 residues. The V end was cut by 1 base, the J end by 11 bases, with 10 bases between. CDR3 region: CASSEVSYEQYF. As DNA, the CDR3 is TGTGCCAGCAGTGAAGTGTCCTACGAGCAGTATTTT.

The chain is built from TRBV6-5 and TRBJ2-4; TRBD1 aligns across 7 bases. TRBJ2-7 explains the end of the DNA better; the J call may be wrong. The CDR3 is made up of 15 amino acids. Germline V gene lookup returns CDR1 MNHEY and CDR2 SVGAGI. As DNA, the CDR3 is TGTGCCAGCAGTTACTCGACAGGGTCCGAAAGCGAGCAGTACTTC. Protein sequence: CASSYSTGSESEQYF.

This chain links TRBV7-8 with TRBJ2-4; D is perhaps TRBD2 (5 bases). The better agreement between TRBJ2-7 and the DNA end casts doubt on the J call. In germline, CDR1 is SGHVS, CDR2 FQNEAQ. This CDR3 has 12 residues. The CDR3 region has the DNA TGTGCCAGCAGCTCATCCCGGGGCGAGCAGTACTTC. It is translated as CASSSSRGEQYF.

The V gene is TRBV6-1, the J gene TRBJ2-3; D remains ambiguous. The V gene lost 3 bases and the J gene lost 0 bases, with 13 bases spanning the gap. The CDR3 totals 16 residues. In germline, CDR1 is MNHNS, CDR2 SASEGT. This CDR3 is CASSDSITTSTDTQYF. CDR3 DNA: TGTGCCAGCAGTGACAGTATAACCACTAGCACAGATACGCAGTATTTT.

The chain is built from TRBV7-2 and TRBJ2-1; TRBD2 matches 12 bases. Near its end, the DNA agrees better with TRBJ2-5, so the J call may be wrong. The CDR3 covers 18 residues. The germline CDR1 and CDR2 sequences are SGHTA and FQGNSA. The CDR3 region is CASSLGPPSGRAEETQYF. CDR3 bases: TGTGCCAGCAGCTTAGGGCCCCCTAGCGGGAGGGCCGAAGAGACCCAGTACTTC.

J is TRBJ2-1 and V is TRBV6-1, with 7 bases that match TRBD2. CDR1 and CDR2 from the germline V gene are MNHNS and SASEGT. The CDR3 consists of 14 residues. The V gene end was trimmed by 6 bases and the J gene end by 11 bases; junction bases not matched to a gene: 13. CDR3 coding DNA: TGTGCCAGCAGCCTCTTTGCGGGGGAAATGCAGCAGTTCTTC. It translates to CASSLFAGEMQQFF.

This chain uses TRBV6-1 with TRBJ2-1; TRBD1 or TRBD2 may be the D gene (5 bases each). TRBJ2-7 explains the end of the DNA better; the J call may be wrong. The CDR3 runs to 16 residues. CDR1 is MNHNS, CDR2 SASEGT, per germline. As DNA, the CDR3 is TGTGCCAGCAGTGAAGCGCACGGGGACCCCTACAATGAGCAGTACTTC. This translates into CASSEAHGDPYNEQYF.

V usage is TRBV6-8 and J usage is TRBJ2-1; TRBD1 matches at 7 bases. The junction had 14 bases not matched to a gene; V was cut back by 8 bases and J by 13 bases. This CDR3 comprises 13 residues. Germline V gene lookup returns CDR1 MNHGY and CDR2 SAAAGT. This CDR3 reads CASVWTGRETQFF. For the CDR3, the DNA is TGTGCCAGCGTCTGGACAGGACGAGAGACCCAGTTCTTC.

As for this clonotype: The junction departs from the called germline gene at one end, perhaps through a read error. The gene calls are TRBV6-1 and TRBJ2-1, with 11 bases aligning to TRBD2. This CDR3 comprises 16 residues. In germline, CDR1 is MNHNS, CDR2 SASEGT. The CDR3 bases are TGTGCCAACAGTGTCTCTCTAGCGGGAGGTGGGAATGAGCAGTTCTTC. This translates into CANSVSLAGGGNEQFF.

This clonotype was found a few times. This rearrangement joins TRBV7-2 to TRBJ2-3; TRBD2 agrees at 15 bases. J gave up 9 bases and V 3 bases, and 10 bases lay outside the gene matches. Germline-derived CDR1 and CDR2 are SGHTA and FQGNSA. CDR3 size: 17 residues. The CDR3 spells CASSFGTSGRQGETQYF. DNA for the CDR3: TGTGCCAGCAGCTTTGGGACTAGCGGGAGGCAGGGGGAAACGCAGTATTTT.